This paragraph covers one TCR beta chain sequence. Its antigen is undetermined. This entry is derived from a study of blood T cells in healthy people across ages. Findings and limits, study-wide: Diversity of TCR beta per million T cells declined in a roughly linear way with age.

A second about 7 to 12 cycle PCR used barcoded and J-beta primers. TCRdb reprocessed the 5' RACE reads via MiXCR and lists one record per CDR3 protein. Among hundreds of thousands of distinct CDR3 sequences, 56% were seen once, and the ten largest hold more than 25%. This TCR derives from a man in his forties in good health. Sequencing input: blood.

The CDR3 sequence: CSARTPLLPGRYTDTQYF. In DNA form, the CDR3 reads TGCAGTGCTAGAACCCCCCTCCTACCGGGGCGGTATACAGATACGCAGTATTTT. The rearrangement uses TRBV20-1 and TRBJ2-3; D may match TRBD1 or TRBD2 (5 bases each). This CDR3 has 18 amino acids. Trimming removed 2 bases from V and 3 bases from J, with 24 bases in between. The germline V gene has CDR1 DFQATT and CDR2 SNEGSKA (reference sequence).